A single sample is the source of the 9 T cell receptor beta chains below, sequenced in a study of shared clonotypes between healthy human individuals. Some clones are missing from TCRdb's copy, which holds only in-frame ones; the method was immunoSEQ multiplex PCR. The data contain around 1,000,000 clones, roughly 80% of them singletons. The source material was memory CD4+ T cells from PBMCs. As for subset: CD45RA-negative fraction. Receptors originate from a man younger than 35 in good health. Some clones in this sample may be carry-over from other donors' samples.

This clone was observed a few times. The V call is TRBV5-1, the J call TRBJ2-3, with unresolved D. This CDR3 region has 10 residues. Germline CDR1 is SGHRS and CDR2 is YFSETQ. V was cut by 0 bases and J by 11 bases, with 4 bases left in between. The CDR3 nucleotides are TGCGCCAGCAGCTTGGTTCAGCAGTATTTT. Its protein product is CASSLVQQYF.

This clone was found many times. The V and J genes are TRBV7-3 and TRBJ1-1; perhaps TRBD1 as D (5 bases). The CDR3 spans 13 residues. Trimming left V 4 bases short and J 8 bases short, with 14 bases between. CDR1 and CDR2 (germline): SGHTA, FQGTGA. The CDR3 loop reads CASSSMAGTEAFF. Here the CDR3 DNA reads TGTGCCAGCAGCTCCATGGCGGGGACGGAAGCTTTCTTT. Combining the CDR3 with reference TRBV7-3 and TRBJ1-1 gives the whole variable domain GAGVSQTPSNKVTEKGKYVELRCDPISGHTALYWYRQSLGQGPEFLIYFQGTGAADDSGLPNDRFFAVRPEGSVSTLKIQRTERGDSAVYLCASSSMAGTEAFFGQGTRLTVV.

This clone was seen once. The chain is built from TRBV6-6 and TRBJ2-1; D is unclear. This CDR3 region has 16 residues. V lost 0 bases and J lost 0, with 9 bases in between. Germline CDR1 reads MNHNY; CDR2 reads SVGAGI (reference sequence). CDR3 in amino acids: CASSYSSTFSYNEQFF. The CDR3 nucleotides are TGTGCCAGCAGTTACTCTTCTACTTTCTCCTACAATGAGCAGTTCTTC.

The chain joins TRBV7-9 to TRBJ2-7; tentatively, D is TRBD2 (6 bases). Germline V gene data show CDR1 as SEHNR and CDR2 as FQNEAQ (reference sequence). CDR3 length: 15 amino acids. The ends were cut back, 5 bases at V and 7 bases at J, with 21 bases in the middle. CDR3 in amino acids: CASSRSTTSSLEQYF. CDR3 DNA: TGTGCCAGCAGCCGCTCCACAACTAGCAGCCTAGAGCAGTACTTC.

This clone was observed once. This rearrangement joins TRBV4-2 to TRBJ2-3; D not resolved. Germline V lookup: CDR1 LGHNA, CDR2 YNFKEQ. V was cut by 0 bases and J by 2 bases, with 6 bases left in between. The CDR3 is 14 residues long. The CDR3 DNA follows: TGTGCCAGCAGCCAAGATCCCTTCACAGATACGCAGTATTTT. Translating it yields CASSQDPFTDTQYF.

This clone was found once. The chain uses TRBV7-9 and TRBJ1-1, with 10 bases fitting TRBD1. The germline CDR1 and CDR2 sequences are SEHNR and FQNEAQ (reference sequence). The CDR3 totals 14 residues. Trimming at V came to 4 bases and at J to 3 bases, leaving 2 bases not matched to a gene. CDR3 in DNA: TGTGCCAGCAGCTCAGGACAGGGGGACACTGAAGCTTTCTTT. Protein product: CASSSGQGDTEAFF.

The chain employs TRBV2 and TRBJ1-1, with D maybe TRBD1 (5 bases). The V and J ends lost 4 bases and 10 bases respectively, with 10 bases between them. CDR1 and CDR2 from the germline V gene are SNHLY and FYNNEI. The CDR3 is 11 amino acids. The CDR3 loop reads CASSVGAGAFF. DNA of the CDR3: TGTGCCAGCAGTGTAGGGGCCGGAGCTTTCTTT.

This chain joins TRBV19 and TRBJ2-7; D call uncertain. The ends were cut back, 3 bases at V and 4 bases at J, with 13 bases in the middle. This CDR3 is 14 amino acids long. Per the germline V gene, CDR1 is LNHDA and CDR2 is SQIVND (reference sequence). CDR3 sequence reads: CASSIGFGGYEQYF. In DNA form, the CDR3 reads TGTGCCAGTAGTATTGGGTTCGGCGGTTACGAGCAGTACTTC.

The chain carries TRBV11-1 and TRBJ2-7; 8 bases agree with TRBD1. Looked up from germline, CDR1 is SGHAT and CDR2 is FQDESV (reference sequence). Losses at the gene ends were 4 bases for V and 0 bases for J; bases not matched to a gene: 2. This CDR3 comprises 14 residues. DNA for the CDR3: TGTGCCAGCAGCTCGACAGGGGCCTCCTACGAGCAGTACTTC. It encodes CASSSTGASYEQYF.